This T cell receptor (beta chain) appears in the sequencing data of a study of CD8 T cells in ankylosing spondylitis. Findings of the study overall: One TCR beta motif, made up of roughly eight highly homologous variants, appeared characteristic of ankylosing spondylitis blood. The study looked at matched synovial fluid samples from ankylosing spondylitis patients. Disease-linked clones were reported to be significantly enriched there. The disease-linked clones had a CD8+ phenotype and low blood frequencies. Some of these motif variants have turned up before, in reports on reactive arthritis synovial fluid and blood.

This clonotype showed up many times. Its antigen is as yet unknown. CDR1 is SQVTM, CDR2 ANQGSEA, per germline. V lost 2 bases and J 0 bases, leaving 9 bases between the germline ends. The CDR3 is 14 residues long. Quantitative 5'-RACE with molecular barcodes was used to make the TCR beta libraries. One entry per CDR3 protein, called by TCRdb with MiXCR from the 5' RACE reads. The profile covers around 91,000 distinct CDR3 sequences, with approximately 9.6% appearing a single time and approximately 29% taken by the ten largest. The J gene is TRBJ2-3, the V gene TRBV29-1; no reliable D call. The clonotype originates from a male donor with ankylosing spondylitis. The sample comprised blood, either unsorted or a sorted T cell fraction (not recorded which). The CDR3 nucleotides read TGCAGCGTTGAAACCCGGCTAAGCACAGATACGCAGTATTTT. Translated: CSVETRLSTDTQYF.